The 8 T cell receptor beta chains in this list originate from one sample, sequenced in a study of CD8 T cells in ankylosing spondylitis. TCRdb fed the 5' RACE reads into MiXCR, producing one record per CDR3 protein. Here the sample spans around 130,000 distinct CDR3 sequences, around 7% being singletons. Sample: blood, either unsorted or a sorted T cell fraction (not recorded which). These receptors were collected from a male donor with ankylosing spondylitis or in good health (not recorded which).

This clonotype was seen repeatedly, ten times or more. J is TRBJ2-3 and V is TRBV29-1; 9 bases align to TRBD1. V shed 1 base and J 2 bases; nucleotides not matched to a gene: 1. This CDR3 is 14 amino acids long. Germline V gene sequence: CDR1 SQVTM, CDR2 ANQGSEA. The CDR3 is CSVEGQGDTDTQYF. In DNA, the CDR3 is TGCAGCGTTGAAGGACAGGGGGACACAGATACGCAGTATTTT.

There are many counts of this clonotype. The chain combines TRBV20-1 with TRBJ2-1; 10 nucleotides align to TRBD2. CDR3 length: 14 residues. V gave up 0 bases and J gave up 4 bases; unmatched junction bases: 0. The germline V gene encodes CDR1 DFQATT and CDR2 SNEGSKA (reference sequence). CDR3: CSARETSGYNEQFF. CDR3 sequence (DNA): TGCAGTGCTAGAGAGACTAGCGGGTACAATGAGCAGTTCTTC.

Ten or more counts support this clonotype. This sequence joins TRBV28 and TRBJ1-6; TRBD1 matches at 11 bases. J was trimmed by 9 bases and V by 7 bases; bases with no gene match: 8. Germline loops: CDR1 MDHEN, CDR2 SYDVKM. CDR3 size: 15 residues. The CDR3 nucleotides read TGTGCCAGCACGGGTAGGGGACAGGGGGTTTCACCCCTCCACTTT. It codes for CASTGRGQGVSPLHF.

This clonotype was detected ten times or more. The V and J genes are TRBV28 and TRBJ1-6, with TRBD1 identical over 7 bases. Losses at the gene ends were 6 bases for V and 8 bases for J; bases not matched to a gene: 7. This CDR3 contains 14 residues. Germline V gene lookup returns CDR1 MDHEN and CDR2 SYDVKM. Here the CDR3 DNA reads TGTGCCAGCAGCAGACAGGGCGGATATTCACCCCTCCACTTT. This encodes CASSRQGGYSPLHF.

This clonotype was found many times. The chain links TRBV30 to TRBJ1-1; D is uncertain. The V gene lost 2 bases and the J gene lost 5 bases, with 3 bases spanning the gap. The CDR3 extends over 10 amino acids. Germline V gene sequence: CDR1 GTSNPN, CDR2 SVGIG (reference sequence). CDR3 amino acids: CAWSLTEAFF. The CDR3 region has the DNA TGTGCCTGGAGTCTGACTGAAGCTTTCTTT.

The rearrangement links TRBV3-1 to TRBJ2-2, with D tentatively TRBD1 (5 bases). The CDR3 length is 13 residues. Germline V gene data show CDR1 as LGHDT and CDR2 as YNNKEL (reference sequence). Trimming stripped 5 bases from V and 5 bases from J, with 9 bases between. The DNA for the CDR3 is TGTGCCAGCAGCGTCCACAGGACCGGGGAGCTGTTTTTT. Its protein product is CASSVHRTGELFF.

This clonotype was seen many times. The V gene is TRBV5-5, the J gene TRBJ2-3; 8 bases align to TRBD2. CDR3 length equals 17 residues. V trimming: 4 bases; J trimming: 8 bases; junction bases outside the gene matches: 18. The germline CDR1 and CDR2 sequences are SGHKS and YYEKEE (reference sequence). CDR3 bases: TGTGCCAGCAGCCGGAACCCCGCCGGGACTAGGCTAAGTACGCAGTATTTT. This encodes CASSRNPAGTRLSTQYF.

This clonotype was counted at least ten times. The V and J genes are TRBV7-3 and TRBJ2-1; tentative D call: TRBD2 (5 bases). Trimming removed 5 bases at V and 7 bases at J, with 21 bases between. This CDR3 comprises 16 residues. Germline CDR1 reads SGHTA; CDR2 reads FQGTGA. The CDR3 spells CASSPNLGVLENEQFF. The CDR3 nucleotides are TGTGCCAGCAGCCCCAACTTGGGAGTACTGGAGAATGAGCAGTTCTTC.